The 15 T cell receptor beta chains listed next were all sequenced from one sample in a study of blood T cell repertoires in COVID-19. TCRdb's table, derived via immunoSEQ multiplex PCR, lists solely in-frame clones and lacks some. The table shows approximately 100,000 clones, with around 90% occurring only once. Sequencing used peripheral blood. The receptors originated from a woman of 80 years or more in a cohort sampled during active COVID-19.

The gene calls are TRBV5-1 and TRBJ1-1, with 9 bases identical to TRBD1. The germline V gene encodes CDR1 SGHRS and CDR2 YFSETQ. The V segment lost 4 bases and the J segment 6 bases; nucleotides outside the gene matches: 7. CDR3 length: 14 residues. The CDR3 coding sequence is TGCGCCAGCAGCATAACAGGGGGCATGTCTGAAGCTTTCTTT. This gives the protein CASSITGGMSEAFF.

This clone was seen just once. This chain connects TRBV19 to TRBJ2-3; D possibly corresponds to TRBD2 (6 bases). CDR1 is LNHDA, CDR2 SQIVND, per germline (reference sequence). This CDR3 region has 15 residues. Deletions cut 11 bases from V and 0 bases from J, with 18 bases between. CDR3: CASNTASGSTDTQYF. For the CDR3, the DNA is TGTGCCTCAAATACCGCCAGCGGGAGCACAGATACGCAGTATTTT.

The chain uses TRBV14 and TRBJ2-7; D ambiguous. Trimming took off 4 bases at V and 6 bases at J, with 13 bases between the two ends. Per germline, CDR1 SGHDN and CDR2 FVKESK. CDR3 length equals 13 residues. The CDR3, as DNA: TGTGCCAGCAGCCGCGTAATGCGTGTCGAGCAGTACTTC. Translated, it gives CASSRVMRVEQYF.

J is TRBJ2-5 and V is TRBV3-1 (or the pseudogene TRBV3-2), with 13 bases that match TRBD2. The trim removed 1 base at V and 5 bases at J, leaving 1 base unmatched. The CDR3 runs 15 residues. The germline V gene has CDR1 LGHDT and CDR2 YNNKEL (reference sequence). This CDR3 reads CASSQGTSGSETQYF. For the CDR3, the DNA is TGTGCCAGCAGCCAAGGGACTAGCGGGAGCGAGACCCAGTACTTC.

The chain has TRBV5-1 and TRBJ1-1; D gene uncertain. Trimming pared 0 bases from V and 8 bases from J, leaving 17 bases between. The CDR3 is 15 residues long. In germline, CDR1 is SGHRS, CDR2 YFSETQ. The CDR3 protein is CASSLGRNDNKEAFF. CDR3 nucleotide sequence: TGCGCCAGCAGCTTGGGACGTAACGACAATAAGGAAGCTTTCTTT.

The chain has TRBV12-3 or TRBV12-4 and TRBJ2-7; no clear D. The V and J ends lost 8 bases and 4 bases respectively, with 3 bases between them. The CDR3 is made up of 9 amino acids. DNA of the CDR3: TGTGCCAGCCGGTACGAGCAGTACTTC. Translation gives CASRYEQYF.

The genes are TRBV27 and TRBJ2-1; a possible D gene is TRBD2 (6 bases). The CDR3 extends over 15 amino acids. Per germline, CDR1 MNHEY and CDR2 SMNVEV (reference sequence). Trimming took 8 bases from V and 0 from J, leaving 14 bases between them. DNA of the CDR3: TGTGCCAGCCGACCCCGGGGGAACTCCTACAATGAGCAGTTCTTC. As protein: CASRPRGNSYNEQFF.

This chain uses TRBV6-5 with TRBJ2-4; maybe TRBD1 (7 bases). Between the trimmed V and J ends, which lost 8 bases and 7 bases, there was a span of 12 bases. The germline gives CDR1 MNHEY, CDR2 SVGAGI. The CDR3 extends over 12 amino acids. This CDR3 is CASGGTVNIQYF. CDR3 in DNA: TGTGCCAGCGGGGGGACAGTCAACATTCAGTACTTC.

The chain is built from TRBV5-1 and TRBJ2-3; D may be TRBD1 (6 bases). V gave up 2 bases and J gave up 1 base, with 11 bases separating them. The CDR3 covers 15 residues. Germline values: CDR1 SGHRS, CDR2 YFSETQ. The CDR3: CASSFPGVGTDTQYF. CDR3 bases: TGCGCCAGCAGCTTCCCAGGGGTGGGCACAGATACGCAGTATTTT.

The chain links TRBV18 to TRBJ1-1; tentative D call: TRBD1 (5 bases). The CDR3 is made up of 13 amino acids. V was pared by 4 bases and J by 8 bases, with 14 bases between. Germline loops: CDR1 KGHSH, CDR2 LQKENI. The CDR3 DNA is TGTGCCAGCTCACTCGAACAGGCGCTCGAAGCTTTCTTT. This sequence encodes CASSLEQALEAFF.

This rearrangement joins TRBV4-1 to TRBJ2-3, with 11 positions matching TRBD1. The CDR3 has 18 amino acids. Trimming removed 1 base from V and 4 bases from J; junction bases left unmatched: 10. Germline assignment: CDR1 MGHRA and CDR2 YSYEKL. DNA of the CDR3: TGCGCCAGCAGCCAAGTGGCGGGTCGGACAGGGGGCCCAGATACGCAGTATTTT. Protein product: CASSQVAGRTGGPDTQYF.

The CDR3 spells CAWRPYFNEQFF. CDR3 nucleotides: TGTGCCTGGAGGCCCTATTTCAATGAGCAGTTCTTC. The chain has TRBV30 and TRBJ2-1; the D is unclear. Germline V lookup: CDR1 GTSNPN, CDR2 SVGIG (reference sequence). CDR3 length: 12 residues. With 3 bases removed from V and 6 bases from J, the gap between germline ends came to 9 bases.

This clone was seen once. The chain employs TRBV9 and TRBJ1-1; D is possibly TRBD1 (6 bases). The V end lost 4 bases, the J end lost 1 base, and 11 bases lay between the germline ends. The CDR3 is 14 residues long. CDR1 and CDR2 (germline): SGDLS, YYNGEE. In nucleotides, the CDR3 is TGTGCCAGCAGCCTCTCGACAGGGAACACTGAAGCTTTCTTT. This encodes CASSLSTGNTEAFF.

The V gene is TRBV27, the J gene TRBJ2-1; 7 nucleotides align to TRBD1. CDR1 MNHEY and CDR2 SMNVEV come from the germline V gene (reference sequence). V shed 7 bases, J shed 9 bases, and the junction held 3 bases outside the gene matches. CDR3 size: 11 residues. The CDR3 spells CASTRDSEQFF. In nucleotides, the CDR3 is TGTGCCAGCACAAGGGACAGTGAGCAGTTCTTC.

The genes are TRBV7-9 and TRBJ1-5; TRBD1 matches at 11 bases. Per germline, CDR1 SEHNR and CDR2 FQNEAQ (reference sequence). This CDR3 region has 16 residues. After removal of 5 bases from V and 3 bases from J, the junction contained 6 bases not matched to a gene. CDR3 sequence reads: CASSPGTGGFNQPQHF. CDR3 nucleotides: TGTGCCAGCAGCCCCGGGACAGGGGGTTTCAATCAGCCCCAGCATTTT.